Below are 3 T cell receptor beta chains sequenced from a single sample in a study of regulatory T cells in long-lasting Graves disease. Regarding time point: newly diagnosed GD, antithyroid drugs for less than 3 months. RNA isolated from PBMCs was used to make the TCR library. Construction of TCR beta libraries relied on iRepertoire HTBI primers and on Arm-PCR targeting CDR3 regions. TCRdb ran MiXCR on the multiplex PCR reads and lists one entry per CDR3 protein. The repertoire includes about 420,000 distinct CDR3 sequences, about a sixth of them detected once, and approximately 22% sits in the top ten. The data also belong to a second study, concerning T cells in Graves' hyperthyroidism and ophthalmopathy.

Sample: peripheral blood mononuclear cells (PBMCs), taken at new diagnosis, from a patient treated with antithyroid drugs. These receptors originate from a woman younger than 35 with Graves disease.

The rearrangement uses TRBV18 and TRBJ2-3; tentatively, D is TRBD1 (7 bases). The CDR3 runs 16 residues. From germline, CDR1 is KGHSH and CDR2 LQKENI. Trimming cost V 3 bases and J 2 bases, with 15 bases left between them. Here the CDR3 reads CASSPRDRRDTDTQYF. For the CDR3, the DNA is TGTGCCAGCTCACCGCGGGACAGAAGGGACACAGATACGCAGTATTTT.

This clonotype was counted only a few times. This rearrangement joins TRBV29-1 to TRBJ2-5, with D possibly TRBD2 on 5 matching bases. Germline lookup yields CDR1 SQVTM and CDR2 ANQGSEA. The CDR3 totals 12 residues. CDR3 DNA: TGCAGTCTCAGAGAGGGACAAGAGACCCAGTACTTC. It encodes CSLREGQETQYF.

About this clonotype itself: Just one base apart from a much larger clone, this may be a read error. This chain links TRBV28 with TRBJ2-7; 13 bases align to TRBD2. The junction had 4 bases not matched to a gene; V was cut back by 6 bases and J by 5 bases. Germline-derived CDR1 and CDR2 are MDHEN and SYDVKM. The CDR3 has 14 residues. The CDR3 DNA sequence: TGTGCCAGCAGCACCGGACTAGCGGGAGACGAGCAGTACTTC. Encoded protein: CASSTGLAGDEQYF.